This T cell receptor beta chain derives from a study of siplizumab effects on memory and regulatory T cells. General study findings and limits: No assignable naive or memory phenotype existed for roughly 75-96% of proliferating CD4+ or CD8+ clones. The apparent diversity of naive T cells exceeded that of memory cells, and naive T cells seemed to make a major contribution to the alloresponse.

Every sample had some 100,000 of its TCR templates assayed. Some clones are missing from TCRdb's copy, which holds only in-frame ones; the method was immunoSEQ multiplex PCR. The data contain 80,000 to 95,000 clones, approximately 95% of them seen just once; the ten biggest clones take up around 18%. Notes on this clone: The antigen is unknown.

V dropped 2 bases and J dropped 4 bases, with 12 bases sitting between them. The CDR3 spans 15 residues. Germline CDR1 reads MRHNA; CDR2 reads SNTAGT. Sequencing was carried out using CD8+ T cells sorted from blood. This TCR derives from a human donor in good health. The chain uses TRBV6-4 and TRBJ2-1; the D gene is possibly TRBD2 (6 bases). As DNA, the CDR3 is TGTGCCAGCAGTGACCATCCTAGCGAGTACAATGAGCAGTTCTTC. Protein product: CASSDHPSEYNEQFF.